This is a list of T cell receptor beta chains from one sample in a study of T cells in Graves' hyperthyroidism and ophthalmopathy. TCRdb called the multiplex PCR reads again in MiXCR, with one record for every CDR3 protein. The sample carries hundreds of thousands of distinct CDR3 sequences, more than 15% recorded once. Sequencing was done on a sample of blood. These receptors all come from a woman between 18 and 29 years old with Graves' hyperthyroidism. Both conserved end residues are part of each CDR3. The D gene is left open where the match is weak. Not all rows give a size; the values are once, few, many and, for expanded clones, a class.

j_call v_call cdr3_length d_call clone_size cdr3_nt cdr3_aa
TRBJ2-1 TRBV12-3/TRBV12-4 17 NA NA TGTGCCAGCAGTTACAGGGTTTGGGGGGACAAACACAATGAGCAGTTCTTC CASSYRVWGDKHNEQFF
TRBJ2-1 TRBV29-1 13 NA many TGCAGCGTTGGACAGGCAACCCCTACAGAGCAGTTCTTC CSVGQATPTEQFF
TRBJ2-7 TRBV20-1 14 TRBD2 many TGCAGTGCTAGAGTGGCTAGCGGGGGCGGGGAGCAGTACTTC CSARVASGGGEQYF
TRBJ2-3 TRBV18 16 NA many TGTGCCAGCTCACCTGGGTCCAAAGAAAGCACAGATACGCAGTATTTT CASSPGSKESTDTQYF
TRBJ1-2 TRBV28 11 NA many TGTGCCAGCAGTTGGGGGTATGGCTACACCTTC CASSWGYGYTF
TRBJ1-2 TRBV24-1 15 NA many TGTGCCACCAGTGATCTGCAGGGGAACCACTATGGCTACACCTTC CATSDLQGNHYGYTF
TRBJ2-7 TRBV20-1 14 TRBD1 many TGCAGTGCTAGAGCGGGGACAGGGGATTTCGAGCAGTACTTC CSARAGTGDFEQYF
TRBJ2-7 TRBV6-1 13 TRBD2 many TGTGCCAGCATAGGGGACTACCCCTACGAGCAGTACTTC CASIGDYPYEQYF
TRBJ2-1 TRBV4-1 16 TRBD2 few TGCGCCAGCACCCCAAGGGCTAGCGGGGGGGACAATGAGCAGTTCTTC CASTPRASGGDNEQFF
TRBJ1-1 TRBV4-1 17 TRBD1 few TGCGCCAGCAGCCAAGTTAGGACAGGGCGGTTGGGCACTGAAGCTTTCTTT CASSQVRTGRLGTEAFF
TRBJ2-1 TRBV9 15 TRBD2 NA TGTGCCAGCGGTTTACTAGCGGGAGGGCCTAATGAGCAGTTCTTC CASGLLAGGPNEQFF
TRBJ1-6 TRBV10-2 13 TRBD1 few TGCGCCAGCAGTGACAGGGGGAATTCACCCCTCCACTTT CASSDRGNSPLHF
TRBJ1-2 TRBV7-9 13 NA many TGTGCCGGGGGGACAAAAGGGTTCTATGGCTACACCTTC CAGGTKGFYGYTF
TRBJ1-2 TRBV29-1 12 TRBD1 NA TGCAGCACGGACAGGGGGCAAAATGGCTACACCTTC CSTDRGQNGYTF
TRBJ2-1 TRBV24-1 14 NA many TGTGCCACCAGTGACCCGACTGGATACAATGAGCAGTTCTTC CATSDPTGYNEQFF
TRBJ1-3 TRBV2 15 TRBD1 many TGTGCCAGCAGAAGAGACAGGGGTTCTGGAAACACCATATATTTT CASRRDRGSGNTIYF
TRBJ2-1 TRBV5-1 14 TRBD1 many TGCGCCAGCAGTGTACAGGGGGCGGACAATGAGCAGTTCTTC CASSVQGADNEQFF
TRBJ2-1 TRBV24-1 13 NA NA TGTGCCACCAGCCCTGGACTGCGGAATGAGCAGTTCTTC CATSPGLRNEQFF
TRBJ2-1 TRBV9 15 NA few TGTGCCAGCAGCGTAGAGGGTCTAGTAGGCAATGAGCAGTTCTTC CASSVEGLVGNEQFF
TRBJ1-1 TRBV12-3/TRBV12-4 12 TRBD1 NA TGTGCCAGCAGTCCGGGACAGGGGGTTGCTTTCTTT CASSPGQGVAFF
TRBJ1-2 TRBV7-9 14 NA many TGTGCCAGCAGTTTAACGGACGCCCAGGACGGCTACACCTTC CASSLTDAQDGYTF
TRBJ2-2 TRBV30 12 NA many TGTGCCTGGAATAGGGGTCCCGGGGAGCTGTTTTTT CAWNRGPGELFF
TRBJ2-1 TRBV24-1 13 NA few TGTGCCACCAGTGATTTGTGGGGGAATGAGCAGTTCTTC CATSDLWGNEQFF
TRBJ1-2 TRBV3-1 13 TRBD1 few TGTGCCAGCAGAGCTACAGGGGGCCGTGGCTACACCTTC CASRATGGRGYTF
TRBJ1-4 TRBV29-1 14 NA NA TGCAGCGTTGAAGATCGGACCGGGGGTGAAAAACTGTTTTTT CSVEDRTGGEKLFF
TRBJ1-3 TRBV13 16 NA NA TGTGCCAGCAGCGCTCAGGGGATCCGCTCTGGAAACACCATATATTTT CASSAQGIRSGNTIYF
TRBJ1-2 TRBV5-4 13 NA NA TGTGCCAGCAGCTCCGGAAATAACTATGGCTACACCTTC CASSSGNNYGYTF
TRBJ2-7 TRBV7-8 15 TRBD1 NA TGTGCCAGCAGCTTAACCGGACAGGGCTACTACGAGCAGTACTTC CASSLTGQGYYEQYF
TRBJ2-3 TRBV14 16 TRBD2 NA TGTGCCAGCAGCCAATGGACTAGCGGGTTCTTAGATACGCAGTATTTT CASSQWTSGFLDTQYF
TRBJ1-2 TRBV19 14 NA many TGTGCCAGTAGCCCCACGTTGGGGGACTATGGCTACACCTTC CASSPTLGDYGYTF
TRBJ2-7 TRBV27 12 TRBD1 many TGTGCCAGCCGGGACAGGGTGGGGGAGCAGTACTTC CASRDRVGEQYF
TRBJ2-1 TRBV2 17 NA many TGTGCCAGCAGTGAAAGGGGGGGGGAGGGGACCTACAATGAGCAGTTCTTC CASSERGGEGTYNEQFF
TRBJ1-4 TRBV19 16 NA few TGTGCCAGTAGTATGGGAGAGGCTACTCCTAATGAAAAACTGTTTTTT CASSMGEATPNEKLFF
TRBJ2-7 TRBV4-1 16 TRBD2 NA TGCGCCAGCAGCCCCTTACTAGCGGGAGGGCCCTACGAGCAGTACTTC CASSPLLAGGPYEQYF
TRBJ2-3 TRBV5-6 18 NA few TGTGCCAGCAGCTTTCCATTTGGACGGGATGAGATGGCAGATACGCAGTATTTT CASSFPFGRDEMADTQYF
TRBJ2-5 TRBV20-1 13 NA many TGCAGTGCTCTTGGGACGGAACAAGAGACCCAGTACTTC CSALGTEQETQYF
TRBJ2-2 TRBV7-9 13 NA NA TGTGCCAGCAGGGTGTGGGAGCCCGGGGAGCTGTTTTTT CASRVWEPGELFF
TRBJ2-7 TRBV4-1 15 NA once TGCGCCAGCAGCCAAGCCACTGGACGGCAATACGAGCAGTACTTC CASSQATGRQYEQYF
TRBJ1-2 TRBV30 14 NA few TGTGCCTGGAGTCCCCTGGGATCGAGATATGGCTACACCTTC CAWSPLGSRYGYTF